A selection of T cell receptor beta chains follows, all from one sample in a study of radiotherapy plus CTLA-4 blockade in lung cancer. The data were produced by immunoSEQ multiplex PCR, yet TCRdb's version contains in-frame clones alone and is incomplete. In the table there are around 38,000 clones, 80% to 90% of which are singletons. The sequences come from peripheral blood, collected from a patient treated with radiotherapy plus ipilimumab. The receptors stem from a human donor with non-small cell lung cancer whose response to radiotherapy plus ipilimumab could not be evaluated. Both conserved end residues are part of each CDR3. The D gene is left open where the match is weak. Some rows have no size entry. The others give once, few or many, or a class for an expanded clone.

j_call v_call d_call clone_size cdr3_nt cdr3_aa
TRBJ2-7 TRBV2 TRBD2 - TGTGCCAGCCACCCGGGCGGGGGGGACGAGCAGTACTTC CASHPGGGDEQYF
TRBJ1-5 TRBV6-1 - - TGTGCCAGCAGTGGGCCCCCTTCGAGCAATCAGCCCCAGCATTTT CASSGPPSSNQPQHF
TRBJ2-6 TRBV4-3 - few TGCGCCAGCAGCGAAAGCAACTCGGTTTCTGGGGCCAACGTCCTGACTTTC CASSESNSVSGANVLTF
TRBJ2-2 TRBV7-5 - - TGTGCCAGAACCCGAACATCGGGTGGTCTCACCGGGGAGCTGTTTTTT CARTRTSGGLTGELFF
TRBJ1-5 TRBV5-6 TRBD1 - TGTGCCAGCAGCCTCCCATGGGACAGGGGGAAGGATCAGCCCCAGCATTTT CASSLPWDRGKDQPQHF
TRBJ1-1 TRBV7-2 - - TGTGCCAGCAGCCGCGGGCAGTTTGAAGCTTTCTTT CASSRGQFEAFF
TRBJ2-3 TRBV29-1 - - TGCAGCGTTCGAGAGGGTATCGGCACAGATACGCAGTATTTT CSVREGIGTDTQYF
TRBJ1-5 TRBV28 - - TGTGCCAGCAGTTTGCCGAACGGGGGGGCTGCCCAGGGGCCCCAGCATTTT CASSLPNGGAAQGPQHF
TRBJ1-4 TRBV5-5 - - TGTGCCAGCAGCTTAGGGGCCGTTGAAAAACTGTTTTTT CASSLGAVEKLFF
TRBJ2-2 TRBV11-2 TRBD1 once TGTGCCAGCAGCTGGACAGGCTTCACCGGGGAGCTGTTTTTT CASSWTGFTGELFF
TRBJ2-7 TRBV19 - - TGTGCCAGTAGTATCCCCGGCTCCTACGAGCAGTACTTC CASSIPGSYEQYF
TRBJ1-1 TRBV18 - once TGTGCCAGCTCACCGATGCGGGGGAGAGACACTGAAGCTTTCTTT CASSPMRGRDTEAFF
TRBJ2-1 TRBV4-2 TRBD1 - TGTGCCAGCAGCCAAGATTGGGACAGAAGATACAATGAGCAGTTCTTC CASSQDWDRRYNEQFF
TRBJ2-3 TRBV5-1 - - TGCGCCAGCAGCATACAAACAGGGTCTAGCACAGATACGCAGTATTTT CASSIQTGSSTDTQYF
TRBJ2-7 TRBV7-2 - - TGTGCCAGCAGCTTAATTGCCGTCAGCGCCTACGAGCAGTACTTC CASSLIAVSAYEQYF
TRBJ1-4 TRBV7-8 TRBD1 - TGTGCCAGCAGCCCGCGGACAGGGTGGGATGAAAAACTGTTTTTT CASSPRTGWDEKLFF
TRBJ1-2 TRBV28 TRBD1 - TGTGCCAGCAGTTTAGCCTCGACAGGGGCGCCGTATGGCTACACCTTC CASSLASTGAPYGYTF
TRBJ2-5 TRBV18 TRBD1 - TGTGCCAGCTCCCGGGACAGACAAGAGACCCAGTACTTC CASSRDRQETQYF
TRBJ2-2 TRBV28 - once TGTGCCAGCAGTTCCGCGAACACCGGGGAGCTGTTTTTT CASSSANTGELFF
TRBJ1-4 TRBV6-1 - - TGTGCCAGCAGTGCTCTTTCCGCAGGGGCGAGGGAAAAACTGTTTTTT CASSALSAGAREKLFF
TRBJ2-5 TRBV5-1 - - TGCGCCAGCAGCGAATTCCGGGGGCAAGAGACCCAGTACTTC CASSEFRGQETQYF
TRBJ2-3 TRBV7-6 TRBD1 once TGTGCCAGCAGCAGCCGGCGAACAGGGGTGGCAGATACGCAGTATTTT CASSSRRTGVADTQYF
TRBJ1-2 TRBV6-1 TRBD1 - TGTGCCAGCAGAGCCGGGACAGCTAACTATGGCTACACCTTC CASRAGTANYGYTF
TRBJ2-1 TRBV7-8 - - TGTGCCAGCAGCTTAACGGGATCGGAGATACATGAGCAGTTCTTC CASSLTGSEIHEQFF
TRBJ2-1 TRBV11-2 - - TGTGCCAGCAGCCTCGGGGGTGAGCAGTTCTTC CASSLGGEQFF
TRBJ2-3 TRBV4-1 TRBD1 - TGCGCCAGCAGCCAAAATCCGGGCAGGGGGACAGATACGCAGTATTTT CASSQNPGRGTDTQYF
TRBJ1-5 TRBV29-1 - - TGCAGCGTTTCTGGTAGAGGCAATCAGCCCCAGCATTTT CSVSGRGNQPQHF
TRBJ1-2 TRBV29-1 - - TGCAGCGTCCTCCCACAGGGTACTGTCTATGGCTACACCTTC CSVLPQGTVYGYTF
TRBJ2-4 TRBV2 - - TGTGCCAGCAGTGGGCTAGCGTTAGCCAAAAACATTCAGTACTTC CASSGLALAKNIQYF
TRBJ2-1 TRBV10-3 TRBD2 - TGTGCCATGGGACTACCCGAGGGTGAGCAGTTCTTC CAMGLPEGEQFF
TRBJ2-7 TRBV5-1 - - TGCGCCAGCAGCTTACAGGAAAGAGAGCAGTACTTC CASSLQEREQYF
TRBJ1-1 TRBV2 - - TGTGCCAGCATCCGAGAGGGCAGTAAGAACACTGAAGCTTTCTTT CASIREGSKNTEAFF
TRBJ2-7 TRBV7-8 TRBD2 - TGTGCCAGCAGCCTGACTAGCGGGAGTTCCTACCACGAGCAGTACTTC CASSLTSGSSYHEQYF
TRBJ2-6 TRBV19 - - TGTGCCAGTAATAGGGGCTCTGCTGGGGCCAACGTCCTGACTTTC CASNRGSAGANVLTF
TRBJ1-2 TRBV6-1 TRBD1 few TGTGCCAGCAGCGCTAGACAGGGGGCCTCGAGAGGCTACACCTTC CASSARQGASRGYTF
TRBJ2-7 TRBV4-1 TRBD2 - TGCGCCAGCAGCCAAGGACCCATTAGCGGGGGCTCCTACGAGCAGTACTTC CASSQGPISGGSYEQYF
TRBJ2-5 TRBV29-1 - - TGCAGCGTATCGGAGGGAACGTACCAAGAGACCCAGTACTTC CSVSEGTYQETQYF
TRBJ2-7 TRBV9 TRBD2 - TGTGCCAGCAGCGTAAAAGCGGGAGGTGCCGAGCAGTACTTC CASSVKAGGAEQYF
TRBJ2-1 TRBV15 TRBD2 - TGTGCCACCAGTATCTCCCGGGGGGGCAATGAGCAGTTCTTC CATSISRGGNEQFF
TRBJ1-4 TRBV6-5 - - TGTGCCAGCAGTTACTCGGGCAGTAGTAATGAAAAACTGTTTTTT CASSYSGSSNEKLFF
TRBJ2-3 TRBV5-6 TRBD2 few TGTGCCAGCAGCTTGGCCGGGAGCGGGGGGGTATTGTATTTT CASSLAGSGGVLYF
TRBJ2-7 TRBV4-1 TRBD2 few TGCGCCAGCAGCCAAGCCGGGGGTAGCGGGACCCTGGACGAGCAGTACTTC CASSQAGGSGTLDEQYF
TRBJ2-5 TRBV11-2 TRBD2 - TGTGCCAGCAGCTTAGGGGTTAGCGGGAGAAGACAAGAGACCCAGTACTTC CASSLGVSGRRQETQYF
TRBJ2-1 TRBV10-2 TRBD1 - TGCGCCAGCAAAAAACAGGGGAGCAATGAGCAGTTCTTC CASKKQGSNEQFF
TRBJ2-7 TRBV2 TRBD1 - TGTGCCAGCAGTACGGAGGGGACAGGGGTCAACGAGCAGTACTTC CASSTEGTGVNEQYF
TRBJ2-2 TRBV6-1 TRBD1 few TGTGCCAGCACCCTGACAGGGGAGACCGGGGAGCTGTTTTTT CASTLTGETGELFF
TRBJ1-5 TRBV28 TRBD1 - TGTGCCAGCACCCCACGGACAGGGTCCGGCAATCAGCCCCAGCATTTT CASTPRTGSGNQPQHF
TRBJ1-4 TRBV7-9 - - TGTGCCAGCAGTCCCAGCAGCAGGGGACCTAATGAAAAACTGTTTTTT CASSPSSRGPNEKLFF
TRBJ1-4 TRBV19 TRBD1 - TGTGCCAGTAGTATAGATGAGGGGGCGAGTGAAAAACTGTTTTTT CASSIDEGASEKLFF
TRBJ2-7 TRBV2 - - TGTGCCAGCACCGAATCTGCGTTGGGGACACACCCCTACGAGCAGTACTTC CASTESALGTHPYEQYF
TRBJ1-5 TRBV7-2 - - TGTGCCAGCAGCAAGGGGGACGGGATGCAGCCCCAGCATTTT CASSKGDGMQPQHF